The 32 T cell receptor beta chains listed next were all sequenced from one sample in a study of glioma-infiltrating T cells after dendritic cell vaccination. The time point: after dendritic cell vaccination, including at tumor progression/relapse. Assay: immunoSEQ multiplex PCR; the TCRdb copy retains only in-frame clones and omits some. This table has more than 95,000 clones, 90% appearing once. The source was blood, collected after dendritic cell vaccination. The receptors here all came from a human donor with glioblastoma.

The chain carries TRBV2 and TRBJ1-5; the D gene is possibly TRBD1 (6 bases). The V end was cut by 5 bases, the J end by 3 bases, with 11 bases between. Germline values: CDR1 SNHLY, CDR2 FYNNEI. This CDR3 is 14 amino acids long. DNA for the CDR3: TGTGCCAGCAGTACGGACAGCCCCAATCAGCCCCAGCATTTT. Residues: CASSTDSPNQPQHF.

As concerns this clone: Distinct nucleotide sequences in the sample also encode this CDR3. The chain combines TRBV9 with TRBJ2-5; 14 nucleotides align to TRBD2. Germline V gene sequence: CDR1 SGDLS, CDR2 YYNGEE. Trimming cost V 2 bases and J 4 bases; bases outside gene matches: 4. This CDR3 is built from 16 residues. The CDR3 spells CASSVGTSGGVETQYF. The CDR3 nucleotides are TGTGCCAGCAGCGTGGGGACTAGCGGGGGTGTAGAGACCCAGTACTTC.

In this sample, this clone turned up a few times. The J gene is TRBJ1-4, the V gene TRBV6-1; D call uncertain. Trimming shortened V by 3 bases and J by 8 bases, and 10 bases separated the two germline ends. CDR3 length: 13 residues. Germline assignment: CDR1 MNHNS and CDR2 SASEGT. Here the CDR3 reads CASSDQVREKLFF. The DNA of the CDR3 is TGTGCCAGCAGTGACCAGGTTCGGGAAAAACTGTTTTTT.

The chain couples TRBV25-1 to TRBJ2-3; 13 nucleotides align to TRBD2. Unmatched junction bases numbered 9, after V lost 3 bases and J lost 9 bases. Germline lookup yields CDR1 MGHDK and CDR2 SYGVNS. This CDR3 region has 16 residues. DNA of the CDR3: TGTGCCAGCAGTGAGGGGACTAGCGGGGACCCCATGACGCAGTATTTT. This encodes CASSEGTSGDPMTQYF. Full variable domain (outside the CDR3, taken from reference TRBV25-1 and TRBJ2-3): EADIYQTPRYLVIGTGKKITLECSQTMGHDKMYWYQQDPGMELHLIHYSYGVNSTEKGDLSSESTVSRIRTEHFPLTLESARPSHTSQYLCASSEGTSGDPMTQYFGPGTRLTVL.

This chain joins TRBV9 and TRBJ2-1, with 8 bases that match TRBD1. The CDR3 loop spans 14 amino acids. The ends lost 4 bases at V and 10 bases at J; junction bases unmatched: 10. In germline, CDR1 is SGDLS, CDR2 YYNGEE. CDR3 amino acids: CASSPSPGGGEQFF. The CDR3 DNA follows: TGTGCCAGCAGCCCCTCTCCAGGGGGCGGGGAGCAGTTCTTC. The whole variable domain, remainder taken from reference TRBV9 and TRBJ2-1, is DSGVTQTPKHLITATGQRVTLRCSPRSGDLSVYWYQQSLDQGLQFLIQYYNGEERAKGNILERFSAQQFPDLHSELNLSSLELGDSALYFCASSPSPGGGEQFFGPGTRLTVL.

J is TRBJ2-7 and V is TRBV7-9, with D perhaps matching TRBD1 (5 bases). V was pared by 5 bases and J by 1 base, with 15 bases between. CDR1 and CDR2 (germline): SEHNR, FQNEAQ (reference sequence). The CDR3 consists of 15 residues. The CDR3 protein is CASSTTLTASYEQYF. CDR3 bases: TGTGCCAGCAGCACAACCCTGACAGCATCCTACGAGCAGTACTTC.

The rearrangement joins TRBV5-1 to TRBJ2-7; TRBD2 agrees at 15 bases. Trimming cost V 4 bases and J 0 bases; bases outside gene matches: 8. Per germline, CDR1 SGHRS and CDR2 YFSETQ. This CDR3 has 18 amino acids. CDR3 bases: TGCGCCAGCAGCGGGGGACTAGCGGGGGGTTTTAGCTCCTACGAGCAGTACTTC. Residues: CASSGGLAGGFSSYEQYF. The complete variable domain, with remaining parts taken from reference TRBV5-1 and TRBJ2-7, reads KAGVTQTPRYLIKTRGQQVTLSCSPISGHRSVSWYQQTPGQGLQFLFEYFSETQRNKGNFPGRFSGRQFSNSRSEMNVSTLELGDSALYLCASSGGLAGGFSSYEQYFGPGTRLTVT.

V and J are TRBV5-5 and TRBJ2-1; tentative D call: TRBD2 (6 bases). Germline CDR1 reads SGHKS; CDR2 reads YYEKEE (reference sequence). Trimming left V 4 bases short and J 7 bases short, with 21 bases between. This CDR3 region has 16 residues. The CDR3 coding sequence is TGTGCCAGCAGCCTGAGCCTAGCGATGAGCCGAAATGAGCAGTTCTTC. It is translated as CASSLSLAMSRNEQFF. The full variable domain, completed using reference TRBV5-5 and TRBJ2-1, is DAGVTQSPTHLIKTRGQQVTLRCSPISGHKSVSWYQQVLGQGPQFIFQYYEKEERGRGNFPDRFSARQFPNYSSELNVNALLLGDSALYLCASSLSLAMSRNEQFFGPGTRLTVL.

This clone was counted a few times. The chain recombines TRBV30 with TRBJ1-4; the match to TRBD1 covers 10 bases. V was clipped by 0 bases and J by 7 bases; unmatched bases: 2. CDR1 is GTSNPN, CDR2 SVGIG, per germline (reference sequence). The CDR3 loop spans 14 amino acids. In nucleotides, the CDR3 is TGTGCCTGGAGTGTCCGACAGGGGGCTGAAAAACTGTTTTTT. Protein product: CAWSVRQGAEKLFF. The whole variable domain, remainder taken from reference TRBV30 and TRBJ1-4, is SQTIHQWPATLVQPVGSPLSLECTVEGTSNPNLYWYRQAAGRGLQLLFYSVGIGQISSEVPQNLSASRPQDRQFILSSKKLLLSDSGFYLCAWSVRQGAEKLFFGSGTQLSVL.

This rearrangement joins TRBV9 to TRBJ1-4, with no clear D. CDR1 SGDLS and CDR2 YYNGEE come from the germline V gene. V was trimmed by 3 bases and J by 12 bases, leaving 18 bases between them. The CDR3 extends over 14 amino acids. For the CDR3, the DNA is TGTGCCAGCAGCGCGGGCCACCGGGAGGTAGAACTGTTTTTT. Protein product: CASSAGHREVELFF. The full variable domain, with the rest looked up from reference TRBV9 and TRBJ1-4, is DSGVTQTPKHLITATGQRVTLRCSPRSGDLSVYWYQQSLDQGLQFLIQYYNGEERAKGNILERFSAQQFPDLHSELNLSSLELGDSALYFCASSAGHREVELFFGSGTQLSVL.

This rearrangement joins TRBV2 to TRBJ1-1; D gene unclear. The germline gives CDR1 SNHLY, CDR2 FYNNEI. This CDR3 is 12 amino acids long. V lost 7 bases, J lost 0 bases, and 6 bases lay in between. CDR3 region: CASTVLNTEAFF. The DNA of the CDR3 is TGTGCCAGCACCGTATTGAACACTGAAGCTTTCTTT.

The gene calls are TRBV6-1 and TRBJ1-5; D not resolved. V lost 4 bases, J lost 6 bases, and 13 bases lay in between. The CDR3 has 14 residues. From germline, CDR1 is MNHNS and CDR2 SASEGT. Here the CDR3 DNA reads TGTGCCAGCAGTGGGGAGCCAGGAGGTCAGCCCCAGCATTTT. It is translated as CASSGEPGGQPQHF.

The chain employs TRBV7-3 and TRBJ1-1; the match to TRBD1 covers 8 bases. After removal of 4 bases from V and 1 base from J, the junction contained 2 bases not matched to a gene. This CDR3 has 14 amino acids. Germline lookup yields CDR1 SGHTA and CDR2 FQGTGA. The CDR3 nucleotides are TGTGCCAGCAGCTCGACAGGGGCGAACACTGAAGCTTTCTTT. Translation gives CASSSTGANTEAFF.

This sequence joins TRBV13 and TRBJ2-2; 8 nucleotides align to TRBD1. Losses at the gene ends were 6 bases for V and 7 bases for J; bases not matched to a gene: 10. The CDR3 length is 15 residues. Looked up from germline, CDR1 is PRHDT and CDR2 is FYEKMQ (reference sequence). CDR3 in amino acids: CASSRRDRRSGELFF. As DNA, the CDR3 is TGTGCCAGCAGTCGAAGGGACAGGAGAAGCGGGGAGCTGTTTTTT.

V and J are TRBV2 and TRBJ1-1; no reliable D call. The V gene's germline CDR1 is SNHLY and CDR2 FYNNEI. The V end lost 6 bases, the J end lost 0 bases, and 8 bases lay between the germline ends. This CDR3 has 13 amino acids. DNA of the CDR3: TGTGCCAGCAGATCCCAGATGAACACTGAAGCTTTCTTT. Protein product: CASRSQMNTEAFF. Drawing the rest from reference TRBV2 and TRBJ1-1, the complete variable domain is EPEVTQTPSHQVTQMGQEVILRCVPISNHLYFYWYRQILGQKVEFLVSFYNNEISEKSEIFDDQFSVERPDGSNFTLKIRSTKLEDSAMYFCASRSQMNTEAFFGQGTRLTVV.

The chain recombines TRBV5-1 with TRBJ1-4; 11 nucleotides line up with TRBD1. V was clipped by 4 bases and J by 6 bases; unmatched bases: 2. There are 14 residues in the CDR3. Germline loops: CDR1 SGHRS, CDR2 YFSETQ. The CDR3 region is CASSTDRGHEKLFF. The CDR3 coding sequence is TGCGCCAGCAGCACGGACAGGGGGCATGAAAAACTGTTTTTT.

The V gene is TRBV7-3, the J gene TRBJ2-1; a possible D gene is TRBD2 (7 bases). Trimming removed 5 bases at V and 2 bases at J, with 16 bases between. This CDR3 comprises 16 residues. Germline values: CDR1 SGHTA, CDR2 FQGTGA. The CDR3 DNA follows: TGTGCCAGCAGCCCTAGCGGCCAGGGGACCTACAATGAGCAGTTCTTC. The encoded protein is CASSPSGQGTYNEQFF.

The chain links TRBV6-5 to TRBJ1-1, with TRBD1 as a possible D gene (5 bases). The V end was cut by 7 bases, the J end by 4 bases, with 13 bases between. The CDR3 has 13 residues. Germline CDR1 and CDR2: MNHEY and SVGAGI. The CDR3 is CASTKDSRTEAFF. In DNA form, the CDR3 reads TGTGCCAGCACCAAAGACAGCCGCACTGAAGCTTTCTTT.

V and J are TRBV28 and TRBJ1-2; 9 bases line up with TRBD1. This CDR3 has 14 amino acids. The germline gives CDR1 MDHEN, CDR2 SYDVKM. The V and J ends lost 7 bases and 4 bases, in that order; junction bases with no gene match: 7. The CDR3 sequence is CASTRDRAGYGYTF. The CDR3 nucleotides are TGTGCCAGCACCCGGGACAGGGCGGGCTATGGCTACACCTTC.

V gene TRBV5-1 combines with J gene TRBJ2-7; D is unresolved. V lost 2 bases and J lost 4, with 4 bases in between. Germline CDR1 and CDR2: SGHRS and YFSETQ. The CDR3 is 11 amino acids. This chain's CDR3 is CASSFRYEQYF. DNA for the CDR3: TGCGCCAGCAGCTTCAGATACGAGCAGTACTTC.

This clone was seen a single time. V is TRBV12-5 and J is TRBJ2-1, with 12 bases fitting TRBD2. Germline CDR1 reads LGHNT; CDR2 reads FRNRAP. This CDR3 spans 15 amino acids. The trim removed 4 bases at V and 5 bases at J, leaving 3 bases unmatched. The CDR3: CASGSRLAGDNEQFF. The CDR3 nucleotides read TGTGCTAGTGGTTCCAGACTAGCGGGGGACAATGAGCAGTTCTTC. Variable domain in full (rest from reference TRBV12-5 and TRBJ2-1): DARVTQTPRHKVTEMGQEVTMRCQPILGHNTVFWYRQTMMQGLELLAYFRNRAPLDDSGMPKDRFSAEMPDATLATLKIQPSEPRDSAVYFCASGSRLAGDNEQFFGPGTRLTVL.

This clone has more than one count but fewer than ten. J is TRBJ2-1 and V is TRBV6-1; 8 nucleotides agree with TRBD2. The junction had 2 bases not matched to a gene; V was cut back by 4 bases and J by 3 bases. The V gene's germline CDR1 is MNHNS and CDR2 SASEGT. The CDR3 runs 14 residues. This CDR3 reads CASSARGDYNEQFF. The CDR3 coding sequence is TGTGCCAGCAGTGCGCGGGGGGACTACAATGAGCAGTTCTTC.

V gene TRBV7-3 combines with J gene TRBJ2-3; D ambiguous. The CDR3 has 14 residues. The germline CDR1 and CDR2 sequences are SGHTA and FQGTGA. V lost 5 bases and J lost 3, with 12 bases in between. The CDR3 region is CASSPASMTDTQYF. In DNA form, the CDR3 reads TGTGCCAGCAGCCCCGCTTCTATGACAGATACGCAGTATTTT.

The rearrangement joins TRBV5-6 to TRBJ1-5; D may be TRBD1 (5 bases). V lost 3 bases, J lost 0 bases, and 10 bases lay in between. Germline-derived CDR1 and CDR2 are SGHDT and YYEEEE. This CDR3 spans 15 amino acids. In nucleotides, the CDR3 is TGTGCCAGCAGCTCCGGGGGGTATAGCAATCAGCCCCAGCATTTT. Protein sequence: CASSSGGYSNQPQHF.

J is TRBJ2-3 and V is TRBV7-3; 15 positions match TRBD2. Germline V gene sequence: CDR1 SGHTA, CDR2 FQGTGA. CDR3 length equals 15 residues. V lost 5 bases and J lost 8; bases outside the gene matches: 5. The CDR3 is CASSPRTSGGATQYF. Here the CDR3 DNA reads TGTGCCAGCAGCCCCAGGACTAGCGGGGGGGCTACGCAGTATTTT.

J is TRBJ2-6 and V is TRBV6-1; tentative D call: TRBD1 (7 bases). This CDR3 comprises 15 residues. The germline V gene encodes CDR1 MNHNS and CDR2 SASEGT. In nucleotides, the CDR3 is TGTGGCGGCGGGACAGCAAGCTCTGGGGCCAACGTCCTGACTTTC. It is translated as CGGGTASSGANVLTF.

This chain joins TRBV10-3 and TRBJ1-5; D is possibly TRBD1 (6 bases). Germline-derived CDR1 and CDR2 are ENHRY and SYGVKD. V gave up 6 bases and J gave up 1 base, with 13 bases separating them. The CDR3 has 15 residues. The CDR3 DNA reads TGTGCCATCAGAGGGGGTATAGACAGCAATCAGCCCCAGCATTTT. This sequence encodes CAIRGGIDSNQPQHF.

The J gene is TRBJ2-7, the V gene TRBV9; 9 nucleotides agree with TRBD1. CDR1 is SGDLS and CDR2 is YYNGEE in the germline V gene. The CDR3 extends over 16 amino acids. V lost 4 bases, J lost 4 bases, and 12 bases stayed unmatched. The CDR3 is CASSPAGTGKLYEQYF. Written as DNA, the CDR3 is TGTGCCAGCAGCCCGGCCGGGACAGGGAAGTTATACGAGCAGTACTTC.

The rearrangement links TRBV6-5 to TRBJ2-3; perhaps TRBD2 as D (5 bases). This CDR3 contains 15 residues. V lost 3 bases and J 6 bases, leaving 16 bases between the germline ends. CDR1 and CDR2 (germline): MNHEY, SVGAGI. The CDR3 nucleotides read TGTGCCAGCAGTTATTCGGGAACGCGCTCGGATACGCAGTATTTT. It is translated as CASSYSGTRSDTQYF.

V gene TRBV28 combines with J gene TRBJ1-4, with 8 bases matching TRBD1. This CDR3 is 16 amino acids long. Trimming cost V 2 bases and J 7 bases; bases outside gene matches: 9. CDR1 MDHEN and CDR2 SYDVKM come from the germline V gene. The CDR3 reads CASSLGFPGTGEKLFF. CDR3 DNA sequence: TGTGCCAGCAGTTTAGGGTTTCCCGGGACAGGTGAAAAACTGTTTTTT.

The chain employs TRBV2 and TRBJ1-1, with 7 bases fitting TRBD1. The CDR3 has 16 residues. V dropped 3 bases and J dropped 4; count of bases not matched to a gene: 11. Germline values: CDR1 SNHLY, CDR2 FYNNEI. The CDR3 loop is CASSEAGGQGRTEAFF. CDR3 in DNA: TGTGCCAGCAGTGAGGCAGGGGGACAAGGTCGCACTGAAGCTTTCTTT.

This chain connects TRBV6-1 to TRBJ1-1, with 9 bases identical to TRBD1. Germline V gives CDR1 MNHNS, CDR2 SASEGT. V gave up 6 bases and J gave up 7 bases; unmatched junction bases: 3. The CDR3 is 12 amino acids. The CDR3 protein is CASRRTGDEAFF. The DNA for the CDR3 is TGTGCCAGCAGACGGACAGGGGATGAAGCTTTCTTT.